The T cell receptor (beta chain) described here comes from a study of blood T cell repertoires in COVID-19. About the study: T cells, B-cell-depleted T cells, or PBMCs supplied cDNA or gDNA.

This clone was counted a few times. This CDR3 comprises 15 residues. The germline gives CDR1 MNHEY, CDR2 SVGEGT. Trimming stripped 0 bases from V and 6 bases from J, with 14 bases between. Per the original methods: For nucleated cells, counts were estimated from reference gene primer amplification. Profiling relied on immunoSEQ multiplex PCR, and the TCRdb table lists in-frame clones only, not all of them. D and trimming come from the DNA, and the V and J calls and clone size come from that table. The sample includes about 250,000 clones, 90% seen only once; the top ten take approximately 2.1%. Sequenced material: peripheral blood. This TCR derives from a woman aged 60-70 years with COVID-19, enrolled during active disease. The chain couples TRBV6-2 or TRBV6-3 to TRBJ1-1; D is unclear. The CDR3 sequence is CASSYSGATIAEAFF. The CDR3 coding sequence is TGTGCCAGCAGTTACTCGGGTGCCACTATCGCTGAAGCTTTCTTT.